This TCR beta chain was observed in a study of blood T cell repertoires in COVID-19. Germline trimming cut 8 bases from V and 4 bases from J; bases unmatched to any gene: 6. Germline CDR1 and CDR2: MNHEY and SVGAGI. The CDR3 consists of 13 residues. Libraries were prepared by immunoSEQ multiplex PCR; TCRdb keeps only in-frame clonotypes and omits some of them. Among about 190,000 clones, approximately 86% were seen once, and the ten largest hold about 10%. Sequencing was performed on peripheral blood. This TCR was recovered from a woman older than 75 with active or convalescent COVID-19. The chain carries TRBV6-5 and TRBJ1-1; 8 nucleotides line up with TRBD1. CDR3 residues: CASSFTGGTEAFF. Here the CDR3 DNA reads TGTGCCAGCTCCTTTACAGGGGGCACTGAAGCTTTCTTT.